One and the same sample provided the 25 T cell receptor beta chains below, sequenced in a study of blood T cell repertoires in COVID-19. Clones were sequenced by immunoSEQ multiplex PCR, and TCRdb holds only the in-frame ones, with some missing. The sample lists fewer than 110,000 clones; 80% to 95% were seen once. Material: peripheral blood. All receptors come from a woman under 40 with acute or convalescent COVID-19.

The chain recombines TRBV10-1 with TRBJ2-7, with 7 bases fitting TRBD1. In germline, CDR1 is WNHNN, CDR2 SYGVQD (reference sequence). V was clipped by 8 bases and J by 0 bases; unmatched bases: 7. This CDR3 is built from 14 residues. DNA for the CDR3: TGCGCCAGCCACACGGACAGGTTCTCCTACGAGCAGTACTTC. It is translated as CASHTDRFSYEQYF.

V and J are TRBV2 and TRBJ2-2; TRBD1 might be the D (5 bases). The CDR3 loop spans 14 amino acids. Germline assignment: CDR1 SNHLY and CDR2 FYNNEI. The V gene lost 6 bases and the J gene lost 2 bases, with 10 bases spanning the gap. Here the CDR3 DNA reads TGTGCCAGCAGGTCAGGGATTAACACCGGGGAGCTGTTTTTT. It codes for CASRSGINTGELFF.

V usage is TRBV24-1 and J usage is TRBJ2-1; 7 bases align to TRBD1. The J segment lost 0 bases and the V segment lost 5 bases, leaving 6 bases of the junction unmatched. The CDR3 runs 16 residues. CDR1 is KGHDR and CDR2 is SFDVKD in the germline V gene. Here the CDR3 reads CATSAKTGVSYNEQFF. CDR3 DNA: TGTGCCACCAGTGCTAAAACAGGGGTCTCCTACAATGAGCAGTTCTTC.

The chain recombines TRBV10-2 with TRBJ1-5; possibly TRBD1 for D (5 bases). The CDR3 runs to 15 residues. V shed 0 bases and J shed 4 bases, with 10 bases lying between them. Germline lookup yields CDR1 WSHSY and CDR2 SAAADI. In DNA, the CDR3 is TGCGCCAGCAGTGAGTCATTCCGGGGGAATCAGCCCCAGCATTTT. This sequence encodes CASSESFRGNQPQHF.

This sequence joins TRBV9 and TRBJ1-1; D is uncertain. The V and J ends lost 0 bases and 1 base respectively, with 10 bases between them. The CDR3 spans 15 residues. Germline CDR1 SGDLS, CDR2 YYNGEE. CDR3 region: CASSVDGAQNTEAFF. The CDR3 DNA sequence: TGTGCCAGCAGCGTAGATGGAGCCCAGAACACTGAAGCTTTCTTT. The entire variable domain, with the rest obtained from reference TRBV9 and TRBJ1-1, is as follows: DSGVTQTPKHLITATGQRVTLRCSPRSGDLSVYWYQQSLDQGLQFLIQYYNGEERAKGNILERFSAQQFPDLHSELNLSSLELGDSALYFCASSVDGAQNTEAFFGQGTRLTVV.

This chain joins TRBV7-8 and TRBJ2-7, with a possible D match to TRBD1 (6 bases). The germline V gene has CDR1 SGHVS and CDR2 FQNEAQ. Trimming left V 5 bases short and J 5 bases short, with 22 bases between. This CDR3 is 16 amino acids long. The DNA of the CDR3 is TGTGCCAGCAGCCTAGATGGGGGCCGCCCCTCGGACGAGCAGTACTTC. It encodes CASSLDGGRPSDEQYF.

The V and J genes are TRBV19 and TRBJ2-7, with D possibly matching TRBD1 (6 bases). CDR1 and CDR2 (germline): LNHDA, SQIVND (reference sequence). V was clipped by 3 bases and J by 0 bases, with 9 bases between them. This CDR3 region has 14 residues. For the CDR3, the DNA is TGTGCCAGTAGTATCTCAGGGGCCTCCTACGAGCAGTACTTC. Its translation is CASSISGASYEQYF.

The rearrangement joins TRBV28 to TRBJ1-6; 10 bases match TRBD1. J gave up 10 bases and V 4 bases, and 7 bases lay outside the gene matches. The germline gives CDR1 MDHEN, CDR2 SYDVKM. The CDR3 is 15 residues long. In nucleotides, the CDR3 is TGTGCCAGCAGTTCCTCGACAGGGGGCGAGTCACCCCTCCACTTT. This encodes CASSSSTGGESPLHF.

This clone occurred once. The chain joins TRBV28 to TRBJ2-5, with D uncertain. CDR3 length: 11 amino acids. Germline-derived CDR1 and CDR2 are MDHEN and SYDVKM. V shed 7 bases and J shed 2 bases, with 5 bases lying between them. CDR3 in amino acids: CASTSQETQYF. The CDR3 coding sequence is TGTGCCAGCACCAGTCAAGAGACCCAGTACTTC.

The CDR3 sequence: CASSALAGAYNEQFF. The CDR3, as DNA: TGTGCCAGCAGTGCCCTAGCGGGAGCCTACAATGAGCAGTTCTTC. The chain is built from TRBV11-2 and TRBJ2-1, with TRBD2 identical over 10 bases. The CDR3 extends over 15 amino acids. Trimming cost V 6 bases and J 2 bases; bases outside gene matches: 4. Germline CDR1 reads SGHAT; CDR2 reads FQNNGV.

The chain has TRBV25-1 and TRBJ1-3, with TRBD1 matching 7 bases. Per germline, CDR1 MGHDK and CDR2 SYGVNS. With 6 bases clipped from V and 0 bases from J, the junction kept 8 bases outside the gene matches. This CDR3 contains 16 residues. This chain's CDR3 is CASSQRGQLSGNTIYF. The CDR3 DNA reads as TGTGCCAGCAGCCAGAGGGGACAGCTCTCTGGAAACACCATATATTTT. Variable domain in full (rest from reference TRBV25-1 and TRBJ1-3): EADIYQTPRYLVIGTGKKITLECSQTMGHDKMYWYQQDPGMELHLIHYSYGVNSTEKGDLSSESTVSRIRTEHFPLTLESARPSHTSQYLCASSQRGQLSGNTIYFGEGSWLTVV.

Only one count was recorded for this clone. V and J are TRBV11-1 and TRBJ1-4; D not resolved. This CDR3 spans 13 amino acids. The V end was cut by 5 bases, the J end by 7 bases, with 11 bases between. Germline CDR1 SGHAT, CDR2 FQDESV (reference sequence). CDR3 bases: TGTGCCAGCAGCCTCGGCCAGCGTGAAAAACTGTTTTTT. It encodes CASSLGQREKLFF.

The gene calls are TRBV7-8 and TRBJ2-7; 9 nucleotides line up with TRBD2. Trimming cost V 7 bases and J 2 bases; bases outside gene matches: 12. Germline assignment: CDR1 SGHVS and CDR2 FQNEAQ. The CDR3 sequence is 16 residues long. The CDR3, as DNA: TGTGCCAGCAAACCTAGGGGGCGGGAGGGCCCCTACGAGCAGTACTTC. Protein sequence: CASKPRGREGPYEQYF.

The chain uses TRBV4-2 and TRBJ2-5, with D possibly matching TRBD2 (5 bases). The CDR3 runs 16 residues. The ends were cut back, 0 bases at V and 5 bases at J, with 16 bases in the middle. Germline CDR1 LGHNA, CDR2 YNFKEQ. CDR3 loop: CASSQDGTRFGETQYF. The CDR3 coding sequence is TGTGCCAGCAGCCAAGATGGTACTAGGTTCGGTGAGACCCAGTACTTC.

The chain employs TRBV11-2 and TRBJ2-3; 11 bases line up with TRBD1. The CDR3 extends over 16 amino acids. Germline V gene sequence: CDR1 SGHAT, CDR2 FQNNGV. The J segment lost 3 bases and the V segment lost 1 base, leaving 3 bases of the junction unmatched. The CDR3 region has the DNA TGTGCCAGCAGCTTAGCCGGGACAGGGGGAACAGATACGCAGTATTTT. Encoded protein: CASSLAGTGGTDTQYF.

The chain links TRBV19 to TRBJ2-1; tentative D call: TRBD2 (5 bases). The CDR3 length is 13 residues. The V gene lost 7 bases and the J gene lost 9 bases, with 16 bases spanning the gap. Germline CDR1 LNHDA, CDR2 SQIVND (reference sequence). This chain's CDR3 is CASNVWESSEQFF. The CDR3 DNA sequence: TGTGCCAGTAATGTGTGGGAGTCAAGTGAGCAGTTCTTC.

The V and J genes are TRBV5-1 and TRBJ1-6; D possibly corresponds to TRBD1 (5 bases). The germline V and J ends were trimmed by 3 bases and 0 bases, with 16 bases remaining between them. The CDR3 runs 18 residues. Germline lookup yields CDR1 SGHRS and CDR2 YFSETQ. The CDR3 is CASSSTPRESSYNSPLHF. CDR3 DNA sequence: TGCGCCAGCAGCTCTACCCCCAGGGAAAGCTCCTATAATTCACCCCTCCACTTT.

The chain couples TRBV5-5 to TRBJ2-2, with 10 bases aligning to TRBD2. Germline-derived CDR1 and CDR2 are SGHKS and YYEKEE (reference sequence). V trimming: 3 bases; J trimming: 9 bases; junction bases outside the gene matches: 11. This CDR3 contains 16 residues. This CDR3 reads CASSWDPTGLARELFF. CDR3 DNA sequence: TGTGCCAGCAGCTGGGACCCTACGGGACTAGCGCGGGAGCTGTTTTTT.

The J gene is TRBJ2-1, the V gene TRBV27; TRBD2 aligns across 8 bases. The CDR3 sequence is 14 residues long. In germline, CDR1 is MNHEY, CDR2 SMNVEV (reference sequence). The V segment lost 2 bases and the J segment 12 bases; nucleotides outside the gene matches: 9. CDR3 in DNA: TGTGCCAGCAGTTTAGACGGGGGGGCCGAGGGGCAGTTCTTC. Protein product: CASSLDGGAEGQFF.

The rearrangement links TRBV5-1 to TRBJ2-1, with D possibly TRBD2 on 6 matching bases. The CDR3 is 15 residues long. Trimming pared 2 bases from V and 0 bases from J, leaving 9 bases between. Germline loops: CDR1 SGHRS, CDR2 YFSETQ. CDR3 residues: CASSFLRGSYNEQFF. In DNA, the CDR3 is TGCGCCAGCAGCTTCTTGCGGGGCTCCTACAATGAGCAGTTCTTC. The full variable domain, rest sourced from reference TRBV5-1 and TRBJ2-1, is KAGVTQTPRYLIKTRGQQVTLSCSPISGHRSVSWYQQTPGQGLQFLFEYFSETQRNKGNFPGRFSGRQFSNSRSEMNVSTLELGDSALYLCASSFLRGSYNEQFFGPGTRLTVL.

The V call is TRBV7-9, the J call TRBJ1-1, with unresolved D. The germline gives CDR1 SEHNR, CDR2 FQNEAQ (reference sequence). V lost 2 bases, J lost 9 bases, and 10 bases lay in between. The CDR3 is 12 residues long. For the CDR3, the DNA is TGTGCCAGCAGCTTAAGACAAGTTAAAGCTTTCTTT. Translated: CASSLRQVKAFF.

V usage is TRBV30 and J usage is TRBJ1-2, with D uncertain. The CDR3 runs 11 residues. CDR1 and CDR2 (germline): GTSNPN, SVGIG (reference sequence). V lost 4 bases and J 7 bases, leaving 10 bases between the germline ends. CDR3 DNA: TGTGCCTGGACCGTCGGGGTTGGCTACACCTTC. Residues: CAWTVGVGYTF.

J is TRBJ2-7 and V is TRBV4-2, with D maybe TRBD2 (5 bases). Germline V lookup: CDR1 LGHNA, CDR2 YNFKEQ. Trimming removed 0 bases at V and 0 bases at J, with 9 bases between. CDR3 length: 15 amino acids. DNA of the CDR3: TGTGCCAGCAGCCAAGATTGGGCGGGCTCCTACGAGCAGTACTTC. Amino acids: CASSQDWAGSYEQYF.

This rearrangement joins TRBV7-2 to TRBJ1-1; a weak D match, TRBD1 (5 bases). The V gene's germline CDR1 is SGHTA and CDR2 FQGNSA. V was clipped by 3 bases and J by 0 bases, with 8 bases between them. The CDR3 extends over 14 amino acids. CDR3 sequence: CASSLTDMNTEAFF. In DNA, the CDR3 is TGTGCCAGCAGCTTGACAGATATGAACACTGAAGCTTTCTTT.

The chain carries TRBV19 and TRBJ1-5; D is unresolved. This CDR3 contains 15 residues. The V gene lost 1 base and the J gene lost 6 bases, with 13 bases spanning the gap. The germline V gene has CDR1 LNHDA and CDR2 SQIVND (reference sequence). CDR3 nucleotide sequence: TGTGCCAGTAGTATAGGGCAGGTCATCCGTCAGCCCCAGCATTTT. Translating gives CASSIGQVIRQPQHF.